This TCR beta chain appears in the sequencing data of a study of human T cells and chemical hapten exposure. Each CDR3 protein gets one entry after TCRdb re-called the RACE reads with MiXCR. The table lists 65,000 to 85,000 distinct CDR3 sequences, about 10% of them singletons. The time point is: patch test 1, 2 weeks after DPC sensitization. The sample's treatment: therapeutic diphenylcyclopropenone sensitization with weekly scalp DPC. Between the trimmed V and J ends, which lost 1 base and 1 base, there was a span of 5 bases. The CDR3 length is 14 residues. Looked up from germline, CDR1 is SGHDN and CDR2 is FVKESK. There are many counts of this clonotype.

The sequence derives from an older woman with alopecia areata. Some clones in this sample may be carry-over from other donors' samples. The sequencing here drew on whole blood, taken in connection with sensitization to the hapten diphenylcyclopropenone (DPC). The chain carries TRBV14 and TRBJ2-1; D not resolved. The CDR3 nucleotides are TGTGCCAGCAGCCAAGCCACTTCCTACAATGAGCAGTTCTTC. Translated, it gives CASSQATSYNEQFF.